These 13 T cell receptor beta chains share one sample of origin, sequenced in a study of blood T cell repertoires in COVID-19. Data came from immunoSEQ multiplex PCR; TCRdb stores just in-frame clones and leaves some out. The data hold about 50,000 clones, with over 75% observed a single time. The sequenced sample consisted of peripheral blood. The receptors here all came from a man between 65 and 79 years old with active COVID-19.

The chain carries TRBV6-2 or TRBV6-3 and TRBJ2-2, with 10 bases that match TRBD1. The germline CDR1 and CDR2 sequences are MNHEY and SVGEGT. This CDR3 has 17 residues. V lost 2 bases to trimming and J lost 2 bases; unmatched junction nucleotides: 5. Written as DNA, the CDR3 is TGTGCCAGCAGTTACCGGACAGGGGGAGGTAACACCGGGGAGCTGTTTTTT. Translated, it gives CASSYRTGGGNTGELFF.

The chain is built from TRBV27 and TRBJ2-1, with 11 positions matching TRBD2. V lost 4 bases and J lost 4; bases outside the gene matches: 6. This CDR3 contains 16 residues. Germline V gives CDR1 MNHEY, CDR2 SMNVEV (reference sequence). CDR3 sequence (DNA): TGTGCCAGCAGTTGGACCGTAGCGGGGGGGTACAATGAGCAGTTCTTC. It translates to CASSWTVAGGYNEQFF.

The rearrangement links TRBV28 to TRBJ1-4, with D unresolved. The V gene's germline CDR1 is MDHEN and CDR2 SYDVKM. This CDR3 contains 15 residues. Trimming cost V 4 bases and J 8 bases, with 17 bases left between them. The CDR3 spells CASSSDSDQNEKLFF. The CDR3 DNA is TGTGCCAGCAGTTCTGACTCCGACCAAAACGAAAAACTGTTTTTT.

V gene TRBV5-4 combines with J gene TRBJ2-1, with a possible D match to TRBD1 (5 bases). Germline V gives CDR1 SGHNT, CDR2 YYREEE (reference sequence). V lost 0 bases, J lost 5 bases, and 9 bases lay in between. This CDR3 is built from 14 residues. CDR3 in amino acids: CASSLVREDNEQFF. The CDR3 DNA is TGTGCCAGCAGCTTGGTCAGGGAAGACAATGAGCAGTTCTTC.

CDR3 DNA sequence: TGTGCCAGCAGTTACTCGGAGGTGAACACTGAAGCTTTCTTT. This encodes CASSYSEVNTEAFF. V gene TRBV6-5 combines with J gene TRBJ1-1; D uncertain. The CDR3 is 14 amino acids. Germline V lookup: CDR1 MNHEY, CDR2 SVGAGI. V lost 0 bases and J lost 0, with 5 bases in between.

A few counts support this clone. The chain links TRBV30 to TRBJ1-5, with 7 bases identical to TRBD1. The germline V gene encodes CDR1 GTSNPN and CDR2 SVGIG (reference sequence). The trim removed 5 bases at V and 0 bases at J, leaving 4 bases unmatched. This CDR3 comprises 14 residues. The CDR3 reads CAWGTVNSNQPQHF. CDR3 bases: TGTGCCTGGGGGACAGTCAATAGCAATCAGCCCCAGCATTTT.

The CDR3 loop is CASSLGQDQTQYF. DNA of the CDR3: TGTGCCAGCTCACTAGGACAGGATCAGACCCAGTACTTC. The rearrangement links TRBV18 to TRBJ2-5, with 7 nucleotides matching TRBD1. V was pared by 4 bases and J by 6 bases, with 5 bases of the junction left unmatched. CDR1 KGHSH and CDR2 LQKENI come from the germline V gene. This CDR3 region has 13 residues.

V usage is TRBV28 and J usage is TRBJ2-7; a possible D gene is TRBD1 (6 bases). The CDR3 is 14 residues long. Germline V gene lookup returns CDR1 MDHEN and CDR2 SYDVKM. V was clipped by 5 bases and J by 5 bases, with 16 bases between them. CDR3 in DNA: TGTGCCAGCAGTCCCGACAGGCTACGCCACGAGCAGTACTTC. Amino acid sequence: CASSPDRLRHEQYF.

This clone occurred many times. The chain couples TRBV7-9 to TRBJ1-5, with 7 nucleotides matching TRBD1. The junction had 11 bases not matched to a gene; V was cut back by 5 bases and J by 4 bases. Per germline, CDR1 SEHNR and CDR2 FQNEAQ (reference sequence). The CDR3 spans 16 residues. The CDR3 is CASSPAYDRENQPQHF. CDR3 nucleotide sequence: TGTGCCAGCAGCCCCGCTTACGACAGGGAAAATCAGCCCCAGCATTTT. Full variable domain (missing parts from reference TRBV7-9 and TRBJ1-5): DTGVSQNPRHKITKRGQNVTFRCDPISEHNRLYWYRQTLGQGPEFLTYFQNEAQLEKSRLLSDRFSAERPKGSFSTLEIQRTEQGDSAMYLCASSPAYDRENQPQHFGDGTRLSIL.

The chain uses TRBV6-1 and TRBJ1-1; D is unresolved. Trimming took off 2 bases at V and 8 bases at J, with 12 bases between the two ends. This CDR3 is 13 amino acids long. CDR1 and CDR2 (germline): MNHNS, SASEGT. The CDR3 region is CASSEPGRQEAFF. The CDR3 region has the DNA TGTGCCAGCAGTGAACCAGGCAGGCAGGAAGCTTTCTTT.

The chain has TRBV4-3 and TRBJ2-1, with D unresolved. Germline V gene sequence: CDR1 LGHNA, CDR2 YSLEER. The CDR3 runs 13 residues. Deletions cut 5 bases from V and 2 bases from J, with 7 bases between. CDR3 nucleotide sequence: TGCGCCAGCAGCTTACTTGCCTACAATGAGCAGTTCTTC. It codes for CASSLLAYNEQFF.

CDR3 in amino acids: CASSLQVVGVTIQYF. The CDR3 nucleotides read TGCGCCAGCAGCTTGCAGGTTGTAGGGGTTACCATTCAGTACTTC. The gene calls are TRBV5-1 and TRBJ2-4; D may be TRBD1 (5 bases). The CDR3 has 15 amino acids. The V and J ends lost 1 base and 9 bases respectively, with 17 bases between them. Looked up from germline, CDR1 is SGHRS and CDR2 is YFSETQ.

The J gene is TRBJ1-6, the V gene TRBV4-3; D is unclear. Trimming shortened V by 4 bases and J by 10 bases, and 17 bases separated the two germline ends. Germline CDR1 and CDR2: LGHNA and YSLEER. CDR3 length: 15 residues. The CDR3 bases are TGCGCCAGCAGCCCGGGAAGAGTGTTAGGATCACCCCTCCACTTT. Protein sequence: CASSPGRVLGSPLHF.